This T cell receptor (beta chain) was observed in a study of CD8 T cells in Susac syndrome. Broader study findings: The study recognized that the number of individuals in its TCR sequencing and HLA analysis was relatively small.

The CDR3 is made up of 14 amino acids. Trimming shortened V by 5 bases and J by 1 base, and 10 bases separated the two germline ends. Germline CDR1 reads LGHNA; CDR2 reads YSLEER. Treatment-naive patients with stable or active relapsing-remitting disease were the multiple sclerosis controls. The CD8+ and CD4+ T cells were isolated magnetically using a negative isolation approach, whereas the TEMRA cells were enriched by FACS. Worth noting for this clonotype: Its specificity is not known.

A quantity of roughly 0.5 to 1 ug RNA underwent reverse transcription using random hexamers. With immunoSEQ multiplex PCR, TCR beta CDR3 was amplified across 54 Vbeta and 13 Jbeta. TCRdb analysed the immunoSEQ multiplex PCR reads with MiXCR anew, one entry per CDR3 protein. The table has about 160,000 distinct CDR3 sequences, roughly 95% seen once. The chain recombines TRBV4-3 with TRBJ2-3; TRBD2 is a possible D gene (6 bases). This receptor was obtained from a human donor with multiple sclerosis. The sample comprised CD4+ T cells from PBMCs. The CDR3: CASSCSGRTDTQYF. CDR3 bases: TGCGCCAGCAGCTGCAGCGGGCGCACAGATACGCAGTATTTT.